These 7 T cell receptor beta chains were all obtained from the same sample, sequenced in a study of shared clonotypes between healthy human individuals. Sequenced by immunoSEQ multiplex PCR; TCRdb stores in-frame clones only, minus some. Here the sample spans around 320,000 clones, more than 75% being singletons. Sequenced sample: memory CD8+ T cells sorted from blood. Described subset: CD45RO+ cells pooled with CCR7-negative TemRA cells. Receptor source: a man between 18 and 35 years old in good health.

The CDR3: CASSLQGSPQETQYF. The CDR3 DNA follows: TGCGCCAGCAGCTTGCAGGGTAGCCCCCAAGAGACCCAGTACTTC. The V and J genes are TRBV5-1 and TRBJ2-5; possibly TRBD1 for D (5 bases). The V and J ends lost 1 base and 1 base respectively, with 11 bases between them. Germline V gene lookup returns CDR1 SGHRS and CDR2 YFSETQ. The CDR3 contains 15 residues.

CDR3 amino acids: CASSLNPTASYGYTF. In DNA form, the CDR3 reads TGTGCCAGCAGTTTAAACCCGACAGCTTCCTATGGCTACACCTTC. The chain recombines TRBV28 with TRBJ1-2; D may be TRBD1 (5 bases). The germline gives CDR1 MDHEN, CDR2 SYDVKM. The V end lost 2 bases, the J end lost 4 bases, and 14 bases lay between the germline ends. CDR3 length: 15 residues.

Remarks on this clone: Other nucleotide sequences in the sample specify the same CDR3. The chain employs TRBV28 and TRBJ2-7, with 8 bases matching TRBD1. Germline trimming cut 7 bases from V and 0 bases from J; bases unmatched to any gene: 5. In germline, CDR1 is MDHEN, CDR2 SYDVKM. The CDR3 has 14 residues. CDR3 sequence reads: CASTRTGSSYEQYF. The CDR3 DNA follows: TGTGCCAGCACCCGGACAGGGAGCTCCTACGAGCAGTACTTC.

This clone appeared a single time. The chain carries TRBV13 and TRBJ2-7; 12 nucleotides match TRBD2. The junction had 4 bases not matched to a gene; V was cut back by 4 bases and J by 3 bases. The CDR3 has 15 residues. The germline V gene encodes CDR1 PRHDT and CDR2 FYEKMQ (reference sequence). As DNA, the CDR3 is TGTGCCAGCAGCTCCCGGACTAGCGGGGACTACGAGCAGTACTTC. This translates into CASSSRTSGDYEQYF.

This chain joins TRBV28 and TRBJ1-1, with D unclear. The CDR3 covers 11 residues. With 5 bases removed from V and 10 bases from J, the gap between germline ends came to 11 bases. CDR1 and CDR2 (germline): MDHEN, SYDVKM. CDR3: CASSAGPAAFF. The CDR3 DNA is TGTGCCAGCAGTGCCGGCCCCGCAGCTTTCTTT.

This clone was counted a single time. The gene calls are TRBV6-6 and TRBJ2-5; the D is unclear. Trimming pared 0 bases from V and 5 bases from J, leaving 7 bases between. The germline V gene has CDR1 MNHNY and CDR2 SVGAGI (reference sequence). The CDR3 spans 13 residues. In nucleotides, the CDR3 is TGTGCCAGCAGTTACTCAGAGAGTGAGACCCAGTACTTC. Its translation: CASSYSESETQYF.

CDR3 in DNA: TGCGCCAGCAGTCGACAGGGAGAGACCCAGTACTTC. As protein: CASSRQGETQYF. The rearrangement uses TRBV5-1 and TRBJ2-5; 7 bases are shared with TRBD1. Germline V CDR1 and CDR2: SGHRS, YFSETQ. The CDR3 is made up of 12 amino acids. Trimming cost V 5 bases and J 4 bases; bases outside gene matches: 2.